This section outlines one TCR beta chain sequence together with its context. This clone was seen a single time. Which antigen it targets is not known. No base quality information exists; no much larger clone differs at one position. Synthetic TCR analog templates were spiked into each PCR so that absolute template abundance could be estimated from read counts. Using the immunoSEQ assay, TCRbeta CDR3 regions were amplified from genomic DNA with bias-controlled V and J gene primers. Rearranged TCRbeta segments were sequenced at approximately 20X coverage. In the source study's methods: Clustering was used to correct sequencing errors, and CDR3s were annotated against IMGT so that V, D and J genes could be assigned. Only productive TCRbeta rearrangements were used in downstream analyses, excluding out-of-frame or stop-codon sequences. To compute clonality, Shannon entropy was normalized by the log of the number of unique productive sequences and then subtracted from one. Clones differing between time points or between blood and tumor were identified using Fisher's exact test with Benjamini-Hochberg correction, with an adjusted p below 0.01 applied as the threshold. The immuneACCESS repertoire file appears here via TCRdb, limited to in-frame rearrangements. These files lack a portion of the clones; in checked studies, under half of the deficit traces to unresolved V genes, and the cause of the others is not known. For V, J and clone size, that table is used; D and trimming come from the DNA. This sample is represented by about 79,000 clones; approximately 80% of them were singletons. Jointly, the top ten make up about 6.9% of the sample.

The time point label, read with the paper, signifies: pretreatment peripheral blood. A total of roughly 31 patients with locally advanced or metastatic urothelial carcinoma, treated at Memorial Sloan Kettering on a trial protocol, made up the cohort. Peripheral blood mononuclear cells were collected pretreatment and during treatment, at between 1 and 8 total time points per patient. The Qiagen DNeasy Blood extraction kit was used to purify genomic DNA from total PBMCs and tumor samples. PBMCs were collected pretreatment and during treatment, and were isolated and stored as previously described. Deletion took 1 base off V and 8 bases off J, with a span of 11 bases between the germline ends. For CDR1 and CDR2, the germline V gene (reference sequence) lists SEHNR and FQNEAQ. The CDR3 holds 13 amino acids from the cysteine to the phenylalanine. Only the CDR3 part of the read is kept: 39 bases, read in frame from the first base.

The record originates from a study of PD-L1 blockade in urothelial cancer (dated by TCRdb to 2016 to 2017). Turning to the overall study: All patients started therapy around 2014 and received atezolizumab 1,200 mg intravenously every 3 weeks. About 90% of the roughly 29 patients were identified as males with urothelial cancer of bladder origin, and a prior smoking history was reported by 18 of 29 patients. An ECOG performance status of 0 or 1 was recorded for the patients, and 0 to 3 prior chemotherapy regimens had been received by the patients. Blood samples were analyzed at 3 weeks after treatment start (second dose) and at 6 weeks after treatment start. A median of about 140,000 T cells and approximately 83,000 unique TCRs was obtained from blood samples, and a median clonality of roughly 0.082 was observed. Somatic, immune and clinical correlates of response to PD-L1 blockade with atezolizumab in urothelial cancer were the focus of an exploratory multi-omic analysis. TCR sequencing covered pretreatment tumor samples and matched, serially collected peripheral blood taken before and after atezolizumab treatment. Durable clinical benefit was defined as progression-free survival longer than 6 months, and TCR features were also tested against progression-free and overall survival. In the same patients, pretreatment tumors underwent whole exome sequencing and RNA sequencing in addition to TCR sequencing. Durable clinical benefit was achieved by nine patients and was not achieved by 20 patients. Twenty-nine patients had pretreatment blood TCR-seq, some 24 had at least one posttreatment blood collection, and some 24 had tumor TCR-seq.

Study-level results and caveats: Because the sample size was small (n ≈ 30) and many of the analyses were exploratory, the results are meant to be hypothesis-generating. Improved progression-free and overall survival was found to be associated with pretreatment peripheral blood TCR clonality below the median. At 3 weeks after the start of treatment, tumor-associated TCR clones in peripheral blood had expanded more in patients with durable benefit (n ≈ 23, p = 0.022).

This sequence was found in a middle-aged man with urothelial cancer. The sample in question was PBMCs, obtained around atezolizumab (anti-PD-L1) treatment. This sequence uses TRBV7-9 and TRBJ1-2; no D segment can be confidently identified. The sequenced DNA is TGTGCCAGCAGCTTAGAGAGGGAAAGCGGCTACACCTTC. Protein translation: CASSLERESGYTF.